This TCR beta chain was found in a study of T cell responses to AZD1222 COVID-19 vaccine. Study results and caveats: Only a handful of AZD1222 recipients tested seropositive at baseline. White British ancestry dominated among donors, who included more females, and clonal diversity was possibly underestimated. Spike-wide vaccine-associated CD4 TCRs dominated at 160-218 and 743-854.

Comments on this clone: Its antigen is currently unknown.

CDR3 size: 16 residues. Germline V CDR1 and CDR2: SGHTA, FQGNSA. V was clipped by 1 base and J by 4 bases; unmatched bases: 5. Data came from immunoSEQ multiplex PCR; TCRdb stores just in-frame clones and leaves some out. The sample lists 180,000 or so clones, roughly nine tenths occurring once. The sample here was peripheral blood, taken on day 0 of AZD1222 vaccination. The V and J genes are TRBV7-2 and TRBJ2-2; the match to TRBD1 covers 8 bases. The sequence derives from an adult in good health. The DNA for the CDR3 is TGTGCCAGCAGCTTAGACAGGGGGGCGGGCACCGGGGAGCTGTTTTTT. Its translation is CASSLDRGAGTGELFF.